A single sample gave rise to the 17 T cell receptor beta chains below, sequenced in a study of cytomegalovirus exposure and HLA in healthy donors. The PCR had 60 Vbeta and 13 Jbeta primers. Repertoires were generated with immunoSEQ multiplex PCR, while TCRdb's copy carries only in-frame clones and drops some. Among 120,000 to 150,000 clones listed, over 75% were seen once. The sample consisted of PBMCs. These receptors all stem from a woman aged 25 to 45 in good health and CMV-seronegative.

As DNA, the CDR3 is TGTGCCAGCAGCACCACGGCGGGGTCCGGGGTCCTGCCCCAGCATTTT. Encoded protein: CASSTTAGSGVLPQHF. V is TRBV5-5 and J is TRBJ1-5; D is unresolved. From germline, CDR1 is SGHKS and CDR2 YYEKEE (reference sequence). The CDR3 contains 16 residues. With 4 bases removed from V and 9 bases from J, the gap between germline ends came to 23 bases.

The count of this clone is one. The chain joins TRBV7-2 to TRBJ2-4; no clear D. Between the trimmed V and J ends, which lost 5 bases and 0 bases, there was a span of 14 bases. CDR1 and CDR2 from the germline V gene are SGHTA and FQGNSA. This CDR3 region has 16 residues. CDR3 sequence reads: CASSPQRVLAKNIQYF. CDR3 sequence (DNA): TGTGCCAGCAGCCCCCAACGCGTCCTAGCCAAAAACATTCAGTACTTC.

The V call is TRBV6-1, the J call TRBJ1-4, with D possibly matching TRBD1 (5 bases). V shed 8 bases and J shed 7 bases, with 14 bases lying between them. The CDR3 has 13 amino acids. The germline V gene encodes CDR1 MNHNS and CDR2 SASEGT. The CDR3 region has the DNA TGTGCCAGCTCTTGGGAAACAGGTGAAAAACTGTTTTTT. Translating it yields CASSWETGEKLFF.

The rearrangement uses TRBV5-4 and TRBJ2-5; 9 bases line up with TRBD2. The J call may be in error: the DNA end matches TRBJ2-7 better. Germline V gene data show CDR1 as SGHNT and CDR2 as YYREEE (reference sequence). CDR3 size: 16 residues. In DNA form, the CDR3 reads TGTGCCAGCAGCTTGGGGAGGACTAGCGCCTACTACGAGCAGTACTTC. Amino acids: CASSLGRTSAYYEQYF.

V and J are TRBV7-8 and TRBJ2-1, with 9 bases identical to TRBD1. The J segment lost 2 bases and the V segment lost 0 bases, leaving 2 bases of the junction unmatched. The germline CDR1 and CDR2 sequences are SGHVS and FQNEAQ. This CDR3 is 16 amino acids long. The CDR3 DNA sequence: TGTGCCAGCAGCTTAGCCGACAGGGGGACCTACAATGAGCAGTTCTTC. It specifies CASSLADRGTYNEQFF.

The rearrangement uses TRBV4-1 and TRBJ2-3; 7 bases fit TRBD1. CDR3 length equals 17 residues. CDR1 and CDR2 from the germline V gene are MGHRA and YSYEKL. The V segment lost 0 bases and the J segment 0 bases; nucleotides outside the gene matches: 6. The CDR3 sequence: CASSQDPTGLSTDTQYF. CDR3 DNA sequence: TGCGCCAGCAGCCAAGACCCGACAGGGTTGAGCACAGATACGCAGTATTTT.

The chain joins TRBV4-3 to TRBJ1-2, with D possibly TRBD1 on 5 matching bases. Deletions cut 0 bases from V and 7 bases from J, with 15 bases between. This CDR3 is built from 15 residues. Germline assignment: CDR1 LGHNA and CDR2 YSLEER. The CDR3 loop reads CASSQDIDSIGGYTF. The CDR3 bases are TGCGCCAGCAGCCAAGATATAGACAGTATAGGTGGCTACACCTTC.

This clone was counted only a few times. The chain joins TRBV5-3 to TRBJ1-1; 7 bases are shared with TRBD1. TRBV5-3 qualifies as an ORF whose function is uncertain. The CDR3 contains 14 residues. The J segment lost 1 base and the V segment lost 9 bases, leaving 9 bases of the junction unmatched. CDR3 nucleotides: TGTGCCACAAGGGGCGGGACAGAGAACACTGAAGCTTTCTTT. It is translated as CATRGGTENTEAFF.

The genes are TRBV15 and TRBJ2-7, with a possible D match to TRBD1 (6 bases). This CDR3 has 14 residues. CDR1 is LNHNV, CDR2 YYDKDF, per germline (reference sequence). Trimming left V 6 bases short and J 2 bases short, with 14 bases between. This chain's CDR3 is CATSTGTRTYEQYF. CDR3 DNA: TGTGCCACCAGTACCGGGACACGGACCTACGAGCAGTACTTC.

This clone has more than one count but fewer than ten. CDR3 sequence: CASSQDAGTGPNEKLFF. The CDR3 DNA follows: TGTGCCAGCAGCCAAGATGCCGGGACAGGGCCTAATGAAAAACTGTTTTTT. V is TRBV4-2 and J is TRBJ1-4, with 9 bases that match TRBD1. J lost 3 bases, V lost 0 bases, and 5 bases had no gene match. Germline V gene sequence: CDR1 LGHNA, CDR2 YNFKEQ. This CDR3 has 17 residues.

The V call is TRBV15, the J call TRBJ2-7; the match to TRBD2 covers 10 bases. V shed 3 bases, J shed 4 bases, and the junction held 6 bases outside the gene matches. CDR3 length: 15 amino acids. Germline V lookup: CDR1 LNHNV, CDR2 YYDKDF (reference sequence). CDR3: CATSRERTSGYEQYF. The CDR3 coding sequence is TGTGCCACCAGCAGGGAGAGGACTAGCGGATACGAGCAGTACTTC. Full variable domain (outside the CDR3, taken from reference TRBV15 and TRBJ2-7): DAMVIQNPRYQVTQFGKPVTLSCSQTLNHNVMYWYQQKSSQAPKLLFHYYDKDFNNEADTPDNFQSRRPNTSFCFLDIRSPGLGDTAMYLCATSRERTSGYEQYFGPGTRLTVT.

This clone appeared a single time. This sequence joins TRBV5-1 and TRBJ1-2; the D gene is possibly TRBD1 (6 bases). Germline CDR1 is SGHRS and CDR2 is YFSETQ. Trimming removed 2 bases from V and 5 bases from J, with 7 bases in between. This CDR3 spans 12 amino acids. The CDR3: CASSLQGYGYTF. In DNA, the CDR3 is TGCGCCAGCAGCTTACAGGGATATGGCTACACCTTC.

The DNA for the CDR3 is TGTGCCAGCAGCGTAGGGACAGGCCCGGGGAGTGAGCAGTTCTTC. Amino acid sequence: CASSVGTGPGSEQFF. The J gene is TRBJ2-1, the V gene TRBV9, with 7 nucleotides matching TRBD1. V gave up 0 bases and J gave up 9 bases; unmatched junction bases: 9. There are 15 residues in the CDR3. CDR1 is SGDLS, CDR2 YYNGEE, per germline. Together with reference TRBV9 and TRBJ2-1, the CDR3 gives the full variable domain: DSGVTQTPKHLITATGQRVTLRCSPRSGDLSVYWYQQSLDQGLQFLIQYYNGEERAKGNILERFSAQQFPDLHSELNLSSLELGDSALYFCASSVGTGPGSEQFFGPGTRLTVL.

The chain combines TRBV9 with TRBJ2-5, with 7 bases identical to TRBD2. Germline V gene lookup returns CDR1 SGDLS and CDR2 YYNGEE. V shed 9 bases, J shed 2 bases, and the junction held 7 bases outside the gene matches. CDR3 length: 13 amino acids. Here the CDR3 reads CATTHGRQETQYF. The CDR3 DNA reads as TGTGCCACCACACACGGGAGGCAAGAGACCCAGTACTTC. Looking up the rest from reference TRBV9 and TRBJ2-5 gives the full variable domain: DSGVTQTPKHLITATGQRVTLRCSPRSGDLSVYWYQQSLDQGLQFLIQYYNGEERAKGNILERFSAQQFPDLHSELNLSSLELGDSALYFCATTHGRQETQYFGPGTRLLVL.

This chain connects TRBV30 to TRBJ1-6; perhaps TRBD1 as D (6 bases). The CDR3 is made up of 15 amino acids. V was pared by 3 bases and J by 10 bases, with 19 bases between. Germline-derived CDR1 and CDR2 are GTSNPN and SVGIG (reference sequence). In DNA, the CDR3 is TGTGCCTGGAGCCCGGGTGGGACAACTGGCTCACCCCTCCACTTT. Amino acids: CAWSPGGTTGSPLHF.

The V call is TRBV30, the J call TRBJ2-6, with D perhaps matching TRBD1 (6 bases). Looked up from germline, CDR1 is GTSNPN and CDR2 is SVGIG (reference sequence). The CDR3 loop spans 14 amino acids. Between the trimmed V and J ends, which lost 3 bases and 0 bases, there was a span of 6 bases. CDR3 sequence (DNA): TGTGCCTGGAGCAGGGGCTCTGGGGCCAACGTCCTGACTTTC. It codes for CAWSRGSGANVLTF.

The V call is TRBV9, the J call TRBJ2-7, with TRBD2 as a possible D gene (7 bases). CDR1 SGDLS and CDR2 YYNGEE come from the germline V gene. V lost 4 bases to trimming and J lost 9 bases, with 20 bases between them. This CDR3 spans 14 amino acids. CDR3 residues: CASSSEGGFNWQYF. CDR3 sequence (DNA): TGTGCCAGCAGCTCCGAGGGGGGGTTCAATTGGCAGTACTTC.